The source of this T cell receptor (beta chain) is a study of blood T cells in healthy people across ages. This clonotype showed up just a few times. With a J-beta primer mix and a sample-barcoded 5' primer, a second PCR ran about 7 to 12 cycles. TCRdb re-analysed the 5' RACE reads in MiXCR, keeping a single row per CDR3 protein. The profile shows around 1,700,000 distinct CDR3 sequences, roughly 30% of them singletons. CDR3 length equals 14 residues. Germline V gives CDR1 DFQATT, CDR2 SNEGSKA (reference sequence). V shed 1 base and J shed 0 bases, with 6 bases lying between them. The clonotype was recovered from a woman aged 30 to 39 in good health. Sequenced material: blood. This chain joins TRBV20-1 and TRBJ2-2; no definite D call. The CDR3 is CSARAAANTGELFF. DNA for the CDR3: TGCAGTGCTAGAGCTGCGGCGAACACCGGGGAGCTGTTTTTT.